The rows below give T cell receptor beta chains drawn from one sample of a study of breast tumors, draining lymph nodes, adjacent tissues. TCRdb itself ran the multiplex PCR reads through MiXCR, one entry per CDR3 protein. The sample has 170,000 or so distinct CDR3 sequences, roughly 30% seen once. The sample consisted of axillary lymph node tissue. The origin of the receptors is a female donor with breast cancer. Some clones in this sample may be carry-over from other donors' samples. Each CDR3 is given with its conserved first and last residue. Each record gives: CDR3 protein, CDR3 DNA, clone size, D gene, J gene, V gene. D genes are given only for firm matches. Part of the rows lack a size; the others show once, few, many or a class for expanded clones.

cdr3_aa: CASSLRWNTGELFF
cdr3_nt: TGTGCCAGCAGCTTAAGGTGGAACACCGGGGAGCTGTTTTTT
clone_size: many
d_call: NA
j_call: TRBJ2-2
v_call: TRBV7-3

cdr3_aa: CAAPVEEQYF
cdr3_nt: TGTGCCGCCCCGGTAGAAGAGCAGTACTTC
clone_size: NA
d_call: NA
j_call: TRBJ2-7
v_call: TRBV2

cdr3_aa: CASRGGNTEAFF
cdr3_nt: TGTGCCAGCAGGGGGGGTAACACTGAAGCTTTCTTT
clone_size: once
d_call: NA
j_call: TRBJ1-1
v_call: TRBV27

cdr3_aa: CSANRANDPETQYF
cdr3_nt: TGCAGTGCTAATCGGGCGAACGACCCAGAGACCCAGTACTTC
clone_size: many
d_call: NA
j_call: TRBJ2-5
v_call: TRBV20-1

cdr3_aa: CASSRGGSEQYF
cdr3_nt: TGTGCCAGTAGTAGGGGTGGATCCGAGCAGTACTTC
clone_size: many
d_call: NA
j_call: TRBJ2-7
v_call: TRBV19

cdr3_aa: CSASPTKDIQYF
cdr3_nt: TGCAGTGCTAGTCCGACCAAGGACATTCAGTACTTC
clone_size: many
d_call: NA
j_call: TRBJ2-4
v_call: TRBV20-1

cdr3_aa: CATSLAGATATNEKLFF
cdr3_nt: TGTGCCACTAGTCTGGCGGGAGCAACTGCAACTAATGAAAAACTGTTTTTT
clone_size: NA
d_call: NA
j_call: TRBJ1-4
v_call: TRBV7-6

cdr3_aa: CASSAGQGTNYGYTF
cdr3_nt: TGTGCCAGCAGCGCGGGACAGGGTACTAACTATGGCTACACCTTC
clone_size: many
d_call: TRBD1
j_call: TRBJ1-2
v_call: TRBV7-2

cdr3_aa: CASSQVGGGAGELFF
cdr3_nt: TGCGCCAGCAGCCAAGTCGGTGGAGGGGCCGGGGAGCTGTTTTTT
clone_size: many
d_call: NA
j_call: TRBJ2-2
v_call: TRBV4-1

cdr3_aa: CASSFRDEQYF
cdr3_nt: TGTGCCAGCAGCTTTAGGGACGAGCAGTACTTC
clone_size: many
d_call: NA
j_call: TRBJ2-7
v_call: TRBV5-5

cdr3_aa: CASSYSGLAVNEQYF
cdr3_nt: TGTGCCAGCAGTTACTCGGGCCTAGCGGTTAACGAGCAGTACTTC
clone_size: many
d_call: TRBD2
j_call: TRBJ2-7
v_call: TRBV6-6

cdr3_aa: CASSLRSAGVSYEQYF
cdr3_nt: TGTGCCAGCAGCTTGAGGTCCGCAGGGGTTAGCTACGAGCAGTACTTC
clone_size: few
d_call: NA
j_call: TRBJ2-7
v_call: TRBV5-4

cdr3_aa: CAVQVSSYNEQFF
cdr3_nt: TGTGCCGTACAGGTGAGCTCCTACAATGAGCAGTTCTTC
clone_size: few
d_call: NA
j_call: TRBJ2-1
v_call: TRBV6-2/TRBV6-3

cdr3_aa: CASSQVALSSYNEQFF
cdr3_nt: TGTGCCAGCAGCCAAGTTGCGCTGAGCTCCTACAATGAGCAGTTCTTC
clone_size: NA
d_call: NA
j_call: TRBJ2-1
v_call: TRBV3-1

cdr3_aa: CASSFVHRADQITTNEKLFF
cdr3_nt: TGTGCCAGCAGCTTTGTTCATAGAGCCGATCAGATAACAACTAATGAAAAACTGTTTTTT
clone_size: many
d_call: NA
j_call: TRBJ1-4
v_call: TRBV6-5

cdr3_aa: CASSPLLAGPRTDTQYF
cdr3_nt: TGTGCCAGCAGTCCTCTCCTAGCGGGTCCTCGCACAGATACGCAGTATTTT
clone_size: many
d_call: TRBD2
j_call: TRBJ2-3
v_call: TRBV2

cdr3_aa: CASSPGTGENEQFF
cdr3_nt: TGTGCCAGCAGCCCCGGGACAGGGGAAAATGAGCAGTTCTTC
clone_size: many
d_call: TRBD1
j_call: TRBJ2-1
v_call: TRBV7-3

cdr3_aa: CASSPQGGQGGTGELFF
cdr3_nt: TGTGCCAGCAGCCCCCAAGGGGGGCAGGGTGGCACCGGGGAGCTGTTTTTT
clone_size: many
d_call: NA
j_call: TRBJ2-2
v_call: TRBV7-3

cdr3_aa: CASSSGWGGGTDTQYF
cdr3_nt: TGTGCCAGCAGCTCTGGTTGGGGTGGAGGGACAGATACGCAGTATTTT
clone_size: many
d_call: NA
j_call: TRBJ2-3
v_call: TRBV11-2

cdr3_aa: CASSYQGGDEKLFF
cdr3_nt: TGTGCCAGCAGCTACCAGGGGGGAGATGAAAAACTGTTTTTT
clone_size: many
d_call: TRBD1
j_call: TRBJ1-4
v_call: TRBV7-9

cdr3_aa: CASSFSWDTEAFF
cdr3_nt: TGTGCCAGCAGTTTTAGTTGGGACACTGAAGCTTTCTTT
clone_size: NA
d_call: NA
j_call: TRBJ1-1
v_call: TRBV6-1

cdr3_aa: CASSDLPLERETYNEQFF
cdr3_nt: TGTGCCAGCAGTGATCTCCCATTGGAGCGGGAAACCTACAATGAGCAGTTCTTC
clone_size: many
d_call: TRBD2
j_call: TRBJ2-1
v_call: TRBV25-1

cdr3_aa: CASSVSLADGYTF
cdr3_nt: TGTGCCAGCAGCGTATCCTTGGCCGACGGCTACACCTTC
clone_size: many
d_call: NA
j_call: TRBJ1-2
v_call: TRBV9

cdr3_aa: CASSLPLSYEQYF
cdr3_nt: TGTGCCAGCAGCCTACCCTTATCCTACGAGCAGTACTTC
clone_size: many
d_call: NA
j_call: TRBJ2-7
v_call: TRBV7-2

cdr3_aa: CASRTGSGLTQETQYF
cdr3_nt: TGTGCCAGCAGAACCGGCTCCGGACTAACACAAGAGACCCAGTACTTC
clone_size: few
d_call: NA
j_call: TRBJ2-5
v_call: TRBV6-1

cdr3_aa: CASSSKTRTENEQFF
cdr3_nt: TGTGCCAGCAGCTCAAAAACTCGGACGGAGAATGAGCAGTTCTTC
clone_size: NA
d_call: NA
j_call: TRBJ2-1
v_call: TRBV5-4

cdr3_aa: CASSLRLGFEQYF
cdr3_nt: TGTGCCAGCAGCTTGAGGTTAGGGTTCGAGCAGTACTTC
clone_size: many
d_call: NA
j_call: TRBJ2-7
v_call: TRBV7-9

cdr3_aa: CATSGAHNEQFF
cdr3_nt: TGTGCCACCAGTGGAGCCCACAATGAGCAGTTCTTC
clone_size: NA
d_call: NA
j_call: TRBJ2-1
v_call: TRBV24-1

cdr3_aa: CASRGTGAYEQYF
cdr3_nt: TGTGCCAGCAGAGGGACAGGGGCCTACGAGCAGTACTTC
clone_size: NA
d_call: TRBD1
j_call: TRBJ2-7
v_call: TRBV12-3/TRBV12-4

cdr3_aa: CASSRQGSPLYEQYF
cdr3_nt: TGTGCCAGTAGTAGACAGGGGAGCCCCCTTTACGAGCAGTACTTC
clone_size: many
d_call: TRBD1
j_call: TRBJ2-7
v_call: TRBV19

cdr3_aa: CASSAGAGRTRELFF
cdr3_nt: TGTGCCAGCAGCGCTGGGGCAGGGAGGACCAGGGAGCTGTTTTTT
clone_size: NA
d_call: NA
j_call: TRBJ2-2
v_call: TRBV7-9

cdr3_aa: CASSTPGRESTDTQYF
cdr3_nt: TGTGCCAGCAGCACACCCGGTCGGGAGAGCACAGATACGCAGTATTTT
clone_size: many
d_call: NA
j_call: TRBJ2-3
v_call: TRBV13

cdr3_aa: CASSPRGSFPYGYTF
cdr3_nt: TGTGCCAGCAGTCCTCGAGGCAGTTTCCCCTATGGCTACACCTTC
clone_size: few
d_call: NA
j_call: TRBJ1-2
v_call: TRBV28

cdr3_aa: CASRPSDYYEQYF
cdr3_nt: TGTGCCAGCAGGCCCTCGGATTATTACGAGCAGTACTTC
clone_size: NA
d_call: NA
j_call: TRBJ2-7
v_call: TRBV5-1

cdr3_aa: CASSWLSGGGGRKETQYF
cdr3_nt: TGTGCCAGCAGCTGGCTTAGCGGGGGGGGGGGGAGAAAAGAGACCCAGTACTTC
clone_size: once
d_call: TRBD2
j_call: TRBJ2-5
v_call: TRBV7-2

cdr3_aa: CASSGGQYSGNTIYF
cdr3_nt: TGTGCCAGCAGTGGGGGGCAGTACTCTGGAAACACCATATATTTT
clone_size: once
d_call: NA
j_call: TRBJ1-3
v_call: TRBV2

cdr3_aa: CSAPSSSGRLKGELFF
cdr3_nt: TGCAGTGCTCCCTCATCTAGCGGGAGGTTGAAAGGGGAGCTGTTTTTT
clone_size: NA
d_call: TRBD2
j_call: TRBJ2-2
v_call: TRBV20-1

cdr3_aa: CASSRPYSGANVLTF
cdr3_nt: TGTGCCAGCAGCCGACCGTACTCTGGGGCCAACGTCCTGACTTTC
clone_size: many
d_call: NA
j_call: TRBJ2-6
v_call: TRBV7-6

cdr3_aa: CASSFGGPGNQPQHF
cdr3_nt: TGTGCCAGCAGTTTCGGGGGGCCTGGCAATCAGCCCCAGCATTTT
clone_size: NA
d_call: NA
j_call: TRBJ1-5
v_call: TRBV6-2/TRBV6-3

cdr3_aa: CSVEVAGAVTYNEQFF
cdr3_nt: TGCAGCGTTGAAGTAGCGGGAGCGGTAACCTACAATGAGCAGTTCTTC
clone_size: NA
d_call: TRBD2
j_call: TRBJ2-1
v_call: TRBV29-1

cdr3_aa: CASSQLSIRGREELFF
cdr3_nt: TGCGCCAGCAGCCAACTATCGATCAGGGGGCGTGAAGAACTGTTTTTT
clone_size: NA
d_call: TRBD1
j_call: TRBJ1-4
v_call: TRBV4-1

cdr3_aa: CASSSHPGTSGRPRSTDTQYF
cdr3_nt: TGTGCCAGCAGTTCACACCCCGGGACTAGCGGGAGGCCACGCAGCACAGATACGCAGTATTTT
clone_size: many
d_call: TRBD2
j_call: TRBJ2-3
v_call: TRBV12-3/TRBV12-4

cdr3_aa: CASSQTVFSYNEQFF
cdr3_nt: TGTGCCAGCAGCCAGACAGTTTTCTCCTACAATGAGCAGTTCTTC
clone_size: many
d_call: NA
j_call: TRBJ2-1
v_call: TRBV11-2

cdr3_aa: CASSYLPEDSYEQYF
cdr3_nt: TGCGCCAGCAGCTACCTTCCGGAGGACTCCTACGAGCAGTACTTC
clone_size: NA
d_call: NA
j_call: TRBJ2-7
v_call: TRBV5-1

cdr3_aa: CASSLGTGSQYEQYF
cdr3_nt: TGTGCCAGCAGCTTGGGTACGGGAAGTCAGTACGAGCAGTACTTC
clone_size: many
d_call: NA
j_call: TRBJ2-7
v_call: TRBV5-4

cdr3_aa: CSVRDTTGVGYEQYF
cdr3_nt: TGCAGCGTTAGGGATACGACAGGGGTAGGTTACGAGCAGTACTTC
clone_size: many
d_call: TRBD1
j_call: TRBJ2-7
v_call: TRBV29-1

cdr3_aa: CASSVSGANVLTF
cdr3_nt: TGTGCCAGCAGTGTTTCTGGGGCCAACGTCCTGACTTTC
clone_size: many
d_call: NA
j_call: TRBJ2-6
v_call: TRBV2

cdr3_aa: CASSTPGTGGGNTEAFF
cdr3_nt: TGTGCCAGCAGCACCCCCGGGACAGGGGGCGGGAACACTGAAGCTTTCTTT
clone_size: NA
d_call: TRBD1
j_call: TRBJ1-1
v_call: TRBV9

cdr3_aa: CSAREFLEQYF
cdr3_nt: TGCAGTGCTAGAGAGTTCTTAGAGCAGTACTTC
clone_size: NA
d_call: NA
j_call: TRBJ2-7
v_call: TRBV20-1

cdr3_aa: CASTPGTGPNQPQHF
cdr3_nt: TGCGCCAGCACCCCCGGGACAGGGCCAAATCAGCCCCAGCATTTT
clone_size: many
d_call: TRBD1
j_call: TRBJ1-5
v_call: TRBV5-1

cdr3_aa: CASSLATSGGSTDTQYF
cdr3_nt: TGCGCCAGCAGCTTGGCCACTAGCGGGGGGAGCACAGATACGCAGTATTTT
clone_size: many
d_call: TRBD2
j_call: TRBJ2-3
v_call: TRBV5-1

cdr3_aa: CSLEGLYGYTF
cdr3_nt: TGCAGCTTGGAGGGTCTCTATGGCTACACCTTC
clone_size: NA
d_call: NA
j_call: TRBJ1-2
v_call: TRBV20-1

cdr3_aa: CASSDSGGTGELFF
cdr3_nt: TGTGCCAGCAGTGACTCAGGGGGCACCGGGGAGCTGTTTTTT
clone_size: many
d_call: NA
j_call: TRBJ2-2
v_call: TRBV6-4